This record concerns one TCR beta chain sequence. This entry belongs to a study of blood T cell repertoires in COVID-19. Overall study: COVID-19 samples collected from the United States, Italy and Spain covered acute and convalescent phases. PBMCs, B-cell-depleted T cells, or T cells were the source of the cDNA or gDNA that made up the material.

TCRdb's table, derived via immunoSEQ multiplex PCR, lists solely in-frame clones and lacks some. This sample has 20,000 to 25,000 clones; about 89% occur once, and the top ten carry about 27%. Looked up from germline, CDR1 is LNHDA and CDR2 is SQIVND (reference sequence). The CDR3 totals 13 residues. V was trimmed by 3 bases and J by 8 bases, leaving 13 bases between them. The TCR was taken from a woman in her sixties or seventies with active COVID-19. Sequencing was carried out using peripheral blood. The V call is TRBV19, the J call TRBJ1-2; TRBD1 might be the D (6 bases). The CDR3 here is CASSIPQGGGYTF. In nucleotides, the CDR3 is TGTGCCAGTAGTATCCCACAGGGCGGGGGCTACACCTTC.